The 16 T cell receptor beta chains below were found in one sample sequenced in a study of breast tumors, draining lymph nodes, adjacent tissues. Samples came from axillary lymph nodes draining the breast cancer. TCRdb re-derived calls from the multiplex PCR reads in MiXCR, one entry per CDR3 protein. The sample lists some 130,000 distinct CDR3 sequences, over 20% seen once, with about 2% in the top ten. Sequencing used axillary lymph node tissue. The receptors come from a female donor with breast cancer. Some clones in this sample may be carry-over from other donors' samples.

This clonotype was observed at least ten times. The chain carries TRBV27 and TRBJ1-4, with 8 bases matching TRBD1. Germline CDR1 MNHEY, CDR2 SMNVEV (reference sequence). The J segment lost 4 bases and the V segment lost 8 bases, leaving 3 bases of the junction unmatched. The CDR3 contains 13 residues. CDR3 amino acids: CASGQGRNEKLFF. The CDR3 DNA is TGTGCCAGCGGACAGGGACGTAATGAAAAACTGTTTTTT. Using reference TRBV27 and TRBJ1-4 for the parts outside the CDR3, the full variable domain is EAQVTQNPRYLITVTGKKLTVTCSQNMNHEYMSWYRQDPGLGLRQIYYSMNVEVTDKGDVPEGYKVSRKEKRNFPLILESPSPNQTSLYFCASGQGRNEKLFFGSGTQLSVL.

This clonotype was observed many times. The rearrangement joins TRBV7-6 to TRBJ2-3; D possibly corresponds to TRBD2 (5 bases). This CDR3 spans 16 amino acids. The germline gives CDR1 SGHVS, CDR2 FNYEAQ. V lost 0 bases and J lost 3, with 13 bases in between. DNA of the CDR3: TGTGCCAGCAGCTTAGCGCCGGGGAGTCCAACAGATACGCAGTATTTT. Translating it yields CASSLAPGSPTDTQYF.

This sequence joins TRBV7-2 and TRBJ2-2; 7 bases are shared with TRBD2. The CDR3 loop spans 15 amino acids. Germline trimming cut 7 bases from V and 6 bases from J; bases unmatched to any gene: 11. Germline CDR1 is SGHTA and CDR2 is FQGNSA. CDR3 loop: CASTSRGGGPGELFF. The CDR3 DNA sequence: TGTGCCAGCACCTCCCGGGGCGGGGGTCCCGGGGAGCTGTTTTTT. Combining the CDR3 with reference TRBV7-2 and TRBJ2-2 gives the whole variable domain GAGVSQSPSNKVTEKGKDVELRCDPISGHTALYWYRQSLGQGLEFLIYFQGNSAPDKSGLPSDRFSAERTGGSVSTLTIQRTQQEDSAVYLCASTSRGGGPGELFFGEGSRLTVL.

This clonotype was seen only once. This may be a read error: a much more frequent sequence differs by one nucleotide. CDR3 region: CASSLGNSPGQYF. CDR3 in DNA: TGTGCCAGCAGCTTAGGTAATAGTCCCGGGCAGTACTTC. V gene TRBV7-8 combines with J gene TRBJ2-7; D is unclear. CDR1 SGHVS and CDR2 FQNEAQ come from the germline V gene. The CDR3 has 13 residues. V dropped 1 base and J dropped 9 bases, with 13 bases sitting between them.

This clonotype was observed many times. J is TRBJ2-7 and V is TRBV6-2 or TRBV6-3; maybe TRBD2 (6 bases). Trimming shortened V by 2 bases and J by 2 bases, and 10 bases separated the two germline ends. This CDR3 is built from 14 residues. The V gene's germline CDR1 is MNHEY and CDR2 SVGEGT. Here the CDR3 reads CASSYTGATYEQYF. CDR3 coding DNA: TGTGCCAGCAGTTACACGGGAGCCACCTACGAGCAGTACTTC.

This clonotype has ten or more counts. The chain joins TRBV10-3 to TRBJ2-1; 10 bases agree with TRBD1. CDR3 length: 13 residues. Trimming removed 7 bases from V and 9 bases from J; junction bases left unmatched: 6. CDR1 is ENHRY and CDR2 is SYGVKD in the germline V gene. The DNA of the CDR3 is TGTGCCATCACCGGGACAGGGGAGGGTGAGCAGTTCTTC. It codes for CAITGTGEGEQFF.

At least ten counts were recorded for this clonotype. The J gene is TRBJ2-2, the V gene TRBV9; D may be TRBD2 (6 bases). The CDR3 totals 16 residues. Germline CDR1 SGDLS, CDR2 YYNGEE. V was pared by 1 base and J by 1 base, with 11 bases between. The CDR3 sequence is CASSVSGRRNTGELFF. In nucleotides, the CDR3 is TGTGCCAGCAGCGTAAGTGGGAGGAGGAACACCGGGGAGCTGTTTTTT.

This clonotype was detected many times. The chain combines TRBV2 with TRBJ2-2; tentative D call: TRBD2 (5 bases). The germline V gene has CDR1 SNHLY and CDR2 FYNNEI. The CDR3 has 14 residues. V was clipped by 1 base and J by 7 bases, with 10 bases between them. CDR3 amino acids: CASSEDAGVGELFF. The CDR3 region has the DNA TGTGCCAGCAGTGAAGATGCCGGGGTCGGGGAGCTGTTTTTT. The full variable domain, completed using reference TRBV2 and TRBJ2-2, is EPEVTQTPSHQVTQMGQEVILRCVPISNHLYFYWYRQILGQKVEFLVSFYNNEISEKSEIFDDQFSVERPDGSNFTLKIRSTKLEDSAMYFCASSEDAGVGELFFGEGSRLTVL.

This clonotype was recorded at least ten times. The gene calls are TRBV5-6 and TRBJ2-7; 8 nucleotides agree with TRBD1. This CDR3 is built from 15 residues. Germline V gene lookup returns CDR1 SGHDT and CDR2 YYEEEE. J lost 0 bases, V lost 4 bases, and 6 bases had no gene match. CDR3 region: CASSQTRGPSYEQYF. The CDR3 nucleotides are TGTGCCAGCAGCCAAACCAGGGGGCCCTCCTACGAGCAGTACTTC. Complete variable domain (other parts from reference TRBV5-6 and TRBJ2-7): DAGVTQSPTHLIKTRGQQVTLRCSPKSGHDTVSWYQQALGQGPQFIFQYYEEEERQRGNFPDRFSGHQFPNYSSELNVNALLLGDSALYLCASSQTRGPSYEQYFGPGTRLTVT.

This clonotype was seen repeatedly, ten times or more. The J gene is TRBJ2-1, the V gene TRBV5-1; TRBD2 matches at 13 bases. Trimming at V came to 0 bases and at J to 0 bases, leaving 0 bases not matched to a gene. CDR3 length: 17 amino acids. The V gene's germline CDR1 is SGHRS and CDR2 YFSETQ. In nucleotides, the CDR3 is TGCGCCAGCAGCTTGGGACTAGCGGGAGGCTCCTACAATGAGCAGTTCTTC. It encodes CASSLGLAGGSYNEQFF.

This clonotype was observed many times. This chain uses TRBV2 with TRBJ1-2, with D uncertain. The V end lost 4 bases, the J end lost 7 bases, and 7 bases lay between the germline ends. Germline lookup yields CDR1 SNHLY and CDR2 FYNNEI. The CDR3 has 11 residues. For the CDR3, the DNA is TGTGCCAGCAGTGGATTAAGTGGCTACACCTTC. Protein product: CASSGLSGYTF.

Concerning this clonotype itself: A read error may be the cause here, since a much bigger clone is one base away. This rearrangement joins TRBV7-9 to TRBJ2-3; 8 nucleotides match TRBD2. Germline CDR1 and CDR2: SEHNR and FQNEAQ (reference sequence). The CDR3 sequence is 14 residues long. Trimming took 4 bases from V and 4 from J; bases not matched to a gene: 4. This CDR3 is CASSSLTSADTQYF. For the CDR3, the DNA is TGTGCCAGCAGCTCGCTGACTAGCGCAGATACGCAGTATTTT.

A note on this clonotype: One base away lies a much larger clone, so this may be a sequencing read error. This chain connects TRBV7-2 to TRBJ2-2; D uncertain. The CDR3 length is 15 residues. Germline V lookup: CDR1 SGHTA, CDR2 FQGNSA. The CDR3 region is CASGLLVQSTGELFF. CDR3 bases: TGTGCCAGCGGCTTATTAGTACAGTCTACCGGGGAGCTGTTTTTT. The full variable domain, its missing parts supplied by reference TRBV7-2 and TRBJ2-2, is GAGVSQSPSNKVTEKGKDVELRCDPISGHTALYWYRQSLGQGLEFLIYFQGNSAPDKSGLPSDRFSAERTGGSVSTLTIQRTQQEDSAVYLCASGLLVQSTGELFFGEGSRLTVL.

This clonotype has a count of ten or more. This sequence joins TRBV4-1 and TRBJ2-1; 10 bases match TRBD2. In germline, CDR1 is MGHRA, CDR2 YSYEKL. This CDR3 is 15 amino acids long. V dropped 6 bases and J dropped 6; count of bases not matched to a gene: 8. The CDR3 here is CASRQKREGLNEQFF. Here the CDR3 DNA reads TGCGCCAGCAGGCAAAAGCGGGAGGGCCTCAATGAGCAGTTCTTC.

This clonotype has a handful of counts. The rearrangement links TRBV28 to TRBJ2-5; no definite D call. The CDR3 has 14 amino acids. Germline V CDR1 and CDR2: MDHEN, SYDVKM. V lost 3 bases and J lost 7, with 15 bases in between. CDR3 loop: CASSLSHHQATQYF. The CDR3 region has the DNA TGTGCCAGCAGTTTGAGTCACCACCAGGCGACCCAGTACTTC.

This clonotype was recorded at least ten times. CDR3 bases: TGCAGTGCTTGGTCTAGCGGGCACTTCCAAGAGACCCAGTACTTC. Translated: CSAWSSGHFQETQYF. The gene calls are TRBV20-1 and TRBJ2-5, with TRBD2 identical over 8 bases. CDR3 size: 15 residues. V dropped 5 bases and J dropped 1; count of bases not matched to a gene: 9. Germline assignment: CDR1 DFQATT and CDR2 SNEGSKA (reference sequence).